These 18 T cell receptor beta chains share one sample of origin, sequenced in a study of blood T cell repertoires in COVID-19. This table comes from immunoSEQ multiplex PCR, and its TCRdb copy is limited to in-frame clones, with some not included. Seen here are about 250,000 clones, 89% observed once, and the top ten hold approximately 0.94%. The specimen sequenced was peripheral blood. The receptors derive from a woman in her forties who had recovered from COVID-19.

This clone was observed many times. CDR3 sequence (DNA): TGTGCCAGCAGCCAACTACAGGGGGCACGGTCACCCCTCCACTTT. Amino acid sequence: CASSQLQGARSPLHF. The chain has TRBV3-1 (or the pseudogene TRBV3-2) and TRBJ1-6; 9 positions agree with TRBD1. V was pared by 2 bases and J by 10 bases, with 6 bases of the junction left unmatched. The CDR3 has 15 amino acids. CDR1 LGHDT and CDR2 YNNKEL come from the germline V gene (reference sequence).

The chain employs TRBV24-1 and TRBJ2-3, with a weak D call TRBD1 (6 bases). V lost 5 bases, J lost 0 bases, and 23 bases lay in between. This CDR3 spans 19 amino acids. Germline CDR1 is KGHDR and CDR2 is SFDVKD. The CDR3 sequence: CATSAPEGDLSGSTDTQYF. Here the CDR3 DNA reads TGTGCCACCAGTGCACCCGAGGGGGATTTGTCCGGCAGCACAGATACGCAGTATTTT.

The chain has TRBV5-5 and TRBJ1-4, with 9 positions matching TRBD1. V lost 3 bases and J lost 5; bases outside the gene matches: 2. Germline CDR1 is SGHKS and CDR2 is YYEKEE (reference sequence). The CDR3 has 14 amino acids. The CDR3 region has the DNA TGTGCCAGCAGCTCGGGGACAGGGAATGAAAAACTGTTTTTT. It encodes CASSSGTGNEKLFF.

This clone showed up just once. V is TRBV30 and J is TRBJ2-5; perhaps TRBD2 as D (6 bases). The germline gives CDR1 GTSNPN, CDR2 SVGIG (reference sequence). CDR3 size: 15 residues. V dropped 3 bases and J dropped 6 bases, with 20 bases sitting between them. CDR3 sequence: CAWRLPGDPKQTQYF. CDR3 nucleotides: TGTGCCTGGAGGCTTCCGGGGGATCCCAAACAGACCCAGTACTTC.

This chain uses TRBV7-9 with TRBJ1-1; 9 bases align to TRBD1. V shed 5 bases and J 3 bases; nucleotides not matched to a gene: 7. CDR3 length: 15 residues. In germline, CDR1 is SEHNR, CDR2 FQNEAQ (reference sequence). The CDR3 DNA follows: TGTGCCAGCAGCCCCCCGGGACAGGGTTACACTGAAGCTTTCTTT. Translated, it gives CASSPPGQGYTEAFF.

The rearrangement joins TRBV9 to TRBJ2-3; D is undetermined. The CDR3 loop spans 14 amino acids. V lost 4 bases and J lost 3, with 12 bases in between. Germline assignment: CDR1 SGDLS and CDR2 YYNGEE. The CDR3 sequence: CASSPGDSTDTQYF. The DNA for the CDR3 is TGTGCCAGCAGCCCTGGTGATAGTACAGATACGCAGTATTTT.

V gene TRBV29-1 combines with J gene TRBJ2-1, with TRBD2 identical over 7 bases. V shed 1 base, J shed 10 bases, and the junction held 4 bases outside the gene matches. In germline, CDR1 is SQVTM, CDR2 ANQGSEA. The CDR3 consists of 12 residues. CDR3 nucleotides: TGCAGCGTTGAAGCGGCGGGAGTGGAGCAGTTCTTC. It translates to CSVEAAGVEQFF.

On this clone: This specimen includes other DNA sequences encoding the same CDR3. The chain uses TRBV6-6 and TRBJ2-2; D may be TRBD2 (6 bases). V was clipped by 6 bases and J by 3 bases, with 8 bases between them. This CDR3 has 13 amino acids. Germline V gives CDR1 MNHNY, CDR2 SVGAGI (reference sequence). CDR3 protein: CASSPSDTGELFF. CDR3 DNA sequence: TGTGCCAGCAGCCCTAGCGACACCGGGGAGCTGTTTTTT.

This chain joins TRBV30 and TRBJ2-7, with 8 bases that match TRBD1. This CDR3 region has 15 residues. V shed 0 bases, J shed 3 bases, and the junction held 7 bases outside the gene matches. The V gene's germline CDR1 is GTSNPN and CDR2 SVGIG (reference sequence). The CDR3 here is CAWSVPDRGVYEQYF. Here the CDR3 DNA reads TGTGCCTGGAGTGTTCCCGACAGGGGTGTCTACGAGCAGTACTTC. Combining the CDR3 with reference TRBV30 and TRBJ2-7 gives the whole variable domain SQTIHQWPATLVQPVGSPLSLECTVEGTSNPNLYWYRQAAGRGLQLLFYSVGIGQISSEVPQNLSASRPQDRQFILSSKKLLLSDSGFYLCAWSVPDRGVYEQYFGPGTRLTVT.

The chain combines TRBV14 with TRBJ2-3; tentatively, D is TRBD1 (6 bases). The CDR3 runs to 12 residues. V was pared by 5 bases and J by 6 bases, with 9 bases between. Looked up from germline, CDR1 is SGHDN and CDR2 is FVKESK. CDR3 sequence reads: CASSKRGDTQYF. As DNA, the CDR3 is TGTGCCAGCAGCAAGAGGGGGGATACGCAGTATTTT.

The chain carries TRBV7-9 and TRBJ2-7; the match to TRBD2 covers 10 bases. With 5 bases clipped from V and 2 bases from J, the junction kept 9 bases outside the gene matches. The CDR3 has 16 amino acids. The germline V gene has CDR1 SEHNR and CDR2 FQNEAQ (reference sequence). The CDR3 nucleotides are TGTGCCAGCAGCGGGTGGCTAGCGGGAGTCGCCTACGAGCAGTACTTC. Translation: CASSGWLAGVAYEQYF.

The chain couples TRBV2 to TRBJ1-1; TRBD1 might be the D (6 bases). Between the trimmed V and J ends, which lost 10 bases and 1 base, there was a span of 13 bases. CDR1 is SNHLY and CDR2 is FYNNEI in the germline V gene. The CDR3 length is 13 residues. The DNA of the CDR3 is TGTGCCACAAGGGGGGGGCAGAACACTGAAGCTTTCTTT. This codes for CATRGGQNTEAFF.

The V gene is TRBV28, the J gene TRBJ1-5, with D unresolved. The V end was cut by 4 bases, the J end by 2 bases, with 12 bases between. Per the germline V gene, CDR1 is MDHEN and CDR2 is SYDVKM. This CDR3 spans 15 amino acids. As DNA, the CDR3 is TGTGCCAGCAGTTCCCGCCAGGTACGCAATCAGCCCCAGCATTTT. Translated, it gives CASSSRQVRNQPQHF.

The chain has TRBV15 and TRBJ1-6; D is unresolved. The germline gives CDR1 LNHNV, CDR2 YYDKDF (reference sequence). V lost 0 bases and J lost 3, with 18 bases in between. The CDR3 consists of 19 residues. The CDR3 coding sequence is TGTGCCACCAGCAGAGAACAGAAGAGAACAGTTTACTATAATTCACCCCTCCACTTT. Translated: CATSREQKRTVYYNSPLHF.

V and J are TRBV3-1 (or the pseudogene TRBV3-2) and TRBJ2-1, with 10 bases lining up with TRBD2. Germline CDR1 is LGHDT and CDR2 is YNNKEL (reference sequence). The trim removed 4 bases at V and 4 bases at J, leaving 25 bases unmatched. The CDR3 length is 22 residues. CDR3 DNA sequence: TGTGCCAGCAGCCTCCCTTTGGGGCCTAGCGGGAGCGAAAGAACGCATTACAATGAGCAGTTCTTC. It codes for CASSLPLGPSGSERTHYNEQFF.

The rearrangement uses TRBV7-2 and TRBJ2-7, with D maybe TRBD1 (6 bases). This CDR3 contains 14 residues. Looked up from germline, CDR1 is SGHTA and CDR2 is FQGNSA. The germline V and J ends were trimmed by 4 bases and 0 bases, with 10 bases remaining between them. The CDR3 coding sequence is TGTGCCAGCAGCTCCCGGGACACCTCCTACGAGCAGTACTTC. Its translation: CASSSRDTSYEQYF.

The chain links TRBV2 to TRBJ1-6; unclear D gene. The CDR3 runs to 10 residues. The ends were cut back, 5 bases at V and 16 bases at J, with 9 bases in the middle. Germline loops: CDR1 SNHLY, CDR2 FYNNEI. The CDR3 here is CASSSVSLHF. As DNA, the CDR3 is TGTGCCAGCAGTTCCGTCTCGCTCCACTTT.

The rearrangement joins TRBV24-1 to TRBJ2-3, with D perhaps matching TRBD1 (6 bases). Looked up from germline, CDR1 is KGHDR and CDR2 is SFDVKD. This CDR3 comprises 15 residues. Trimming took off 2 bases at V and 5 bases at J, with 13 bases between the two ends. The CDR3 here is CATSDSGRGEDTQYF. The CDR3 DNA sequence: TGTGCCACCAGTGATTCTGGCAGGGGCGAAGATACGCAGTATTTT.